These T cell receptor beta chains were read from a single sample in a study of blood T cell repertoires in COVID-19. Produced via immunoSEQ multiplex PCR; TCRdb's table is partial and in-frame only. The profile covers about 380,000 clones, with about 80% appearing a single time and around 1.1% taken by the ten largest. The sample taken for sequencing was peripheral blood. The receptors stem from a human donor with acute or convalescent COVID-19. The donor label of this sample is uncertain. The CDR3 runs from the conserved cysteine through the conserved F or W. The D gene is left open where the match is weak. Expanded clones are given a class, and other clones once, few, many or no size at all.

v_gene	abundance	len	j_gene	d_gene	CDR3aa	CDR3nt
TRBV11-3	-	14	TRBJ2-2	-	CASRLRRGFGELFF	TGTGCCAGCCGTCTCCGCAGGGGCTTCGGGGAGCTGTTTTTT
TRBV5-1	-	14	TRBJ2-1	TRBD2	CASSPTSVNNEQFF	TGCGCCAGCAGCCCGACTAGCGTGAACAATGAGCAGTTCTTC
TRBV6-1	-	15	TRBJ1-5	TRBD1	CASSEAGGGSQPQHF	TGTGCCAGCAGTGAAGCAGGGGGCGGAAGCCAGCCCCAGCATTTT
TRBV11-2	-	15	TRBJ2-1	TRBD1	CASSSDRGFYSGQFF	TGTGCCAGCAGCTCGGACAGGGGGTTTTACAGTGGGCAGTTCTTC
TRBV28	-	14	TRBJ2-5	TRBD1	CASRSGQGSQTQYF	TGTGCCAGCAGAAGTGGACAGGGGTCCCAGACCCAGTACTTC
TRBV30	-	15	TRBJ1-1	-	CAWNVIDNRNTEAFF	TGTGCCTGGAACGTTATCGACAACAGGAACACTGAAGCTTTCTTT
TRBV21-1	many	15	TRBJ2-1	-	CASSALSGGPHEQFF	TGTGCCAGCAGCGCTCTTTCGGGAGGACCCCATGAGCAGTTCTTC
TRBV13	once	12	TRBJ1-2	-	CASSFARAGYTF	TGTGCCAGCAGCTTTGCCAGGGCTGGCTACACCTTC
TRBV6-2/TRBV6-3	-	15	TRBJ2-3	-	CASSYARGNTDTQYF	TGTGCCAGCAGTTACGCGCGGGGAAACACAGATACGCAGTATTTT
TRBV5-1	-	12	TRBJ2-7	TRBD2	CASSPREDEQYF	TGCGCCAGCAGCCCCCGGGAGGACGAGCAGTACTTC
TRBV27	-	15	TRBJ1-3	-	CASRAIGDVENTIYF	TGTGCCAGCCGCGCGATCGGAGACGTGGAAAACACCATATATTTT
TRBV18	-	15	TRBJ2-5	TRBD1	CASSPPTGAKETQYF	TGTGCCAGCTCACCGCCGACAGGGGCTAAAGAGACCCAGTACTTC
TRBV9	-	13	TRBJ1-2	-	CASSVGQTYGYTF	TGTGCCAGCAGCGTAGGACAGACCTATGGCTACACCTTC
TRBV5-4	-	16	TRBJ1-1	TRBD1	CASSSQRGQGSTEAFF	TGTGCCAGCAGCTCTCAGCGGGGACAGGGGAGCACTGAAGCTTTCTTT
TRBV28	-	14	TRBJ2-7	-	CASSPAGQSYEQYF	TGTGCCAGCAGTCCGGCGGGACAGTCCTACGAGCAGTACTTC
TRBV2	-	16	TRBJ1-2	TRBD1	CASSPSDRGIGYGYTF	TGTGCCAGCAGTCCTTCCGACAGGGGGATTGGCTATGGCTACACCTTC
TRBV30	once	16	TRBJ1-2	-	CAWSKPGHRIGYGYTF	TGTGCCTGGAGTAAACCGGGACACCGGATTGGCTATGGCTACACCTTC
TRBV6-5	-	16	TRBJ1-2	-	CASSSVTGGLRAGYTF	TGTGCCAGCAGTTCCGTAACGGGGGGTCTTCGGGCTGGCTACACCTTC
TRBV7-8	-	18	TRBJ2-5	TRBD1	CASSFNRPGTAVQETQYF	TGTGCCAGCAGCTTTAACCGTCCCGGGACAGCGGTCCAAGAGACCCAGTACTTC
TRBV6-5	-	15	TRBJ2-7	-	CASSYTDQGHYEQYF	TGTGCCAGCAGTTACACCGATCAGGGACACTACGAGCAGTACTTC
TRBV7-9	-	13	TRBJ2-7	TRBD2	CASSLGGSGEQYF	TGTGCCAGCAGCTTAGGCGGGAGTGGCGAGCAGTACTTC
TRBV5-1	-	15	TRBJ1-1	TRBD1	CASSWDTGVRAEAFF	TGCGCCAGCAGCTGGGACACAGGGGTTCGCGCTGAAGCTTTCTTT
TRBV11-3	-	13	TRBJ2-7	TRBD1	CASSSGTGDEQYF	TGTGCCAGCAGCTCCGGGACAGGAGACGAGCAGTACTTC
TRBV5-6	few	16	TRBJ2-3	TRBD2	CASSFQREMSTDTQYF	TGTGCCAGCAGCTTTCAGCGGGAGATGAGCACAGATACGCAGTATTTT
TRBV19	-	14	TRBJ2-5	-	CASSIGREKETQYF	TGTGCCAGTAGTATAGGGAGGGAGAAAGAGACCCAGTACTTC
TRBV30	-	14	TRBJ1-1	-	CAWNRGIVDTEAFF	TGTGCCTGGAATCGGGGGATTGTGGACACTGAAGCTTTCTTT
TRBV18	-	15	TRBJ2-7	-	CASSPRQASAYEQYF	TGTGCCAGCTCACCACGTCAAGCGTCCGCCTACGAGCAGTACTTC
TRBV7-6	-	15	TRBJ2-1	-	CASSARRASSYQQFF	TGTGCCAGCAGCGCCCGGAGGGCTAGCTCCTATCAGCAGTTCTTC
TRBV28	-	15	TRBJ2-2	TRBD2	CASSSGGADTGELFF	TGTGCCAGCAGTTCCGGGGGGGCGGACACCGGGGAGCTGTTTTTT
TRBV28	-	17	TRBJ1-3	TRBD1	CASRPTTGTGGKNTIYF	TGTGCCAGCAGACCGACTACAGGGACAGGAGGGAAAAACACCATATATTTT
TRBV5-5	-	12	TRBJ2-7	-	CASSYSAYEQYF	TGTGCCAGCAGCTATTCGGCCTACGAGCAGTACTTC
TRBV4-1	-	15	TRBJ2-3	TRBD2	CASSQERGVTDTQYF	TGCGCCAGCAGCCAAGAGCGGGGGGTCACAGATACGCAGTATTTT
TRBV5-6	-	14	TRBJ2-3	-	CASSSKRLTDTQYF	TGTGCCAGCAGCTCGAAGCGGCTCACAGATACGCAGTATTTT
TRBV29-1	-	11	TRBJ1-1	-	CSAKGYTEAFF	TGCAGCGCCAAGGGGTACACTGAAGCTTTCTTT
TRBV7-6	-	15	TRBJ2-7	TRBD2	CASSLGLDNSYEQYF	TGTGCCAGCAGCCTGGGACTAGACAATTCCTACGAGCAGTACTTC
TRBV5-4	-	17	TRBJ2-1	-	CASSPGLTGSGSIEQFF	TGTGCCAGCAGCCCGGGCCTTACAGGGTCGGGAAGCATTGAGCAGTTCTTC
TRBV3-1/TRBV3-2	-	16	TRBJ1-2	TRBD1	CASSQGGGQGGYGYTF	TGTGCCAGCAGCCAAGGGGGGGGACAGGGCGGCTATGGCTACACCTTC
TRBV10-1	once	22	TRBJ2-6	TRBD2	CASSESIDEVAGGPAGANVLTF	TGCGCCAGCAGTGAGTCGATAGATGAAGTAGCGGGGGGGCCTGCTGGGGCCAACGTCCTGACTTTC
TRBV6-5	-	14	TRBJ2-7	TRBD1	CASSRDRTSYEQYF	TGTGCCAGCAGTAGGGACAGGACCTCCTACGAGCAGTACTTC
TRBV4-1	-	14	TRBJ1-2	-	CASSQAIGVYGYTF	TGCGCCAGCAGCCAGGCAATCGGGGTATATGGCTACACCTTC
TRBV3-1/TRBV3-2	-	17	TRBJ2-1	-	CASSQAFPGRGYNEQFF	TGTGCCAGCAGCCAAGCTTTCCCGGGACGGGGGTACAATGAGCAGTTCTTC
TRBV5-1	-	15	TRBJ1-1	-	CASSPQTALNTEAFF	TGCGCCAGCAGCCCCCAGACAGCATTGAACACTGAAGCTTTCTTT
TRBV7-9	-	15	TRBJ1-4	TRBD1	CASSRGQATNEKLFF	TGTGCCAGCAGCCGAGGACAGGCAACTAATGAAAAACTGTTTTTT
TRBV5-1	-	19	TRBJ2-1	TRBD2	CASSLSGTSPSGSYNEQFF	TGCGCCAGCAGCTTATCCGGGACTAGCCCTAGCGGCTCCTACAATGAGCAGTTCTTC